This TCR beta chain was sequenced for a study of human T cells and chemical hapten exposure. Overall study context: Predominantly women, the patients had alopecia areata, totalis or universalis. Overall study findings and caveats: The study found that DPC sensitization did not change TCRs above 1 in 1000 frequency.

TCRdb re-derived calls from the RACE reads in MiXCR, one entry per CDR3 protein. The sample shows 110,000 or so distinct CDR3 sequences, under 40% of them seen only once. This clonotype was observed a handful of times. Its antigen remains unidentified. Sample time point: patch test 3, about 24 weeks after DPC sensitization. The treatment was: therapeutic diphenylcyclopropenone sensitization with weekly scalp DPC. The sequence derives from a man aged 40-55 years with alopecia areata. Some clones in this sample may be carry-over from other donors' samples. The sequenced sample was whole blood, obtained in connection with sensitization to the hapten diphenylcyclopropenone (DPC).

CDR3: CASSREARAFF. CDR3 DNA: TGTGCCAGCAGTCGAGAGGCGAGGGCTTTCTTT. This chain links TRBV12-3 or TRBV12-4 with TRBJ1-1; D remains unclear. This CDR3 contains 11 residues. Trimming removed 5 bases at V and 11 bases at J, with 12 bases between.